The 26 T cell receptor beta chains presented below share a single source sample, sequenced in a study of blood T cell repertoires in COVID-19. The method was immunoSEQ multiplex PCR; TCRdb's version includes in-frame clones alone and lacks a portion of them. The repertoire holds roughly 400,000 clones, just under 90% seen once, with about 1.7% in the top ten. The specimen was PBMCs or T cells enriched from blood (not recorded which). These receptors came from a woman aged 25 to 39 who had recovered from COVID-19.

The chain carries TRBV6-2 or TRBV6-3 and TRBJ2-4; 12 nucleotides align to TRBD2. J lost 6 bases, V lost 4 bases, and 10 bases had no gene match. The germline V gene encodes CDR1 MNHEY and CDR2 SVGEGT. CDR3 length equals 17 residues. As DNA, the CDR3 is TGTGCCAGCAGTTCTCCCACTCTGACTAGCGGGAGAAACATTCAGTACTTC. Amino acids: CASSSPTLTSGRNIQYF.

The rearrangement uses TRBV4-1 and TRBJ1-3; TRBD1 agrees at 7 bases. Germline lookup yields CDR1 MGHRA and CDR2 YSYEKL. The CDR3 has 15 residues. With 5 bases clipped from V and 3 bases from J, the junction kept 7 bases outside the gene matches. CDR3 DNA: TGCGCCAGCAGCGGGTCCGACAGGGTTGGAAACACCATATATTTT. Translation: CASSGSDRVGNTIYF.

The rearrangement joins TRBV7-2 to TRBJ2-3; D is possibly TRBD2 (5 bases). CDR3 size: 14 residues. Germline V CDR1 and CDR2: SGHTA, FQGNSA. V lost 3 bases and J lost 4, with 11 bases in between. CDR3 protein: CASSFLAPADTQYF. As DNA, the CDR3 is TGTGCCAGCAGCTTTCTAGCTCCAGCAGATACGCAGTATTTT.

This chain links TRBV5-5 with TRBJ2-1, with D possibly TRBD2 on 6 matching bases. Germline V gene lookup returns CDR1 SGHKS and CDR2 YYEKEE (reference sequence). Trimming pared 3 bases from V and 9 bases from J, leaving 19 bases between. There are 15 residues in the CDR3. CDR3 nucleotides: TGTGCCAGCAGCTGGACTAAGCTATTCGGGGGTGAGCAGTTCTTC. Translated, it gives CASSWTKLFGGEQFF. The variable domain in full, completed from reference TRBV5-5 and TRBJ2-1, reads DAGVTQSPTHLIKTRGQQVTLRCSPISGHKSVSWYQQVLGQGPQFIFQYYEKEERGRGNFPDRFSARQFPNYSSELNVNALLLGDSALYLCASSWTKLFGGEQFFGPGTRLTVL.

The count of this clone is one. The chain employs TRBV2 and TRBJ1-5; D call uncertain. CDR1 and CDR2 (germline): SNHLY, FYNNEI. V lost 2 bases and J 4 bases, leaving 18 bases between the germline ends. This CDR3 contains 17 residues. The CDR3 nucleotides read TGTGCCAGCAGTGAACGGGGTTCAGTTAGGGTAAATCAGCCCCAGCATTTT. It encodes CASSERGSVRVNQPQHF. The full variable domain, rest sourced from reference TRBV2 and TRBJ1-5, is EPEVTQTPSHQVTQMGQEVILRCVPISNHLYFYWYRQILGQKVEFLVSFYNNEISEKSEIFDDQFSVERPDGSNFTLKIRSTKLEDSAMYFCASSERGSVRVNQPQHFGDGTRLSIL.

This clone was picked up one time. This chain's CDR3 is CASSSHILGGRETQYF. The CDR3 bases are TGTGCCAGCAGTTCCCACATCTTAGGGGGTAGAGAGACCCAGTACTTC. The chain uses TRBV6-6 and TRBJ2-5; tentatively, D is TRBD1 (6 bases). V was cut by 4 bases and J by 4 bases, with 19 bases left in between. In germline, CDR1 is MNHNY, CDR2 SVGAGI (reference sequence). The CDR3 is 16 amino acids.

V gene TRBV19 combines with J gene TRBJ2-1, with 11 bases identical to TRBD2. The CDR3 contains 15 residues. Germline CDR1 reads LNHDA; CDR2 reads SQIVND (reference sequence). V dropped 5 bases and J dropped 5; count of bases not matched to a gene: 5. CDR3 bases: TGTGCCAGTAGTCCCGGGACTAGCGGAGACAATGAGCAGTTCTTC. It is translated as CASSPGTSGDNEQFF.

This rearrangement joins TRBV5-1 to TRBJ1-1; D is ambiguous. Germline lookup yields CDR1 SGHRS and CDR2 YFSETQ. The CDR3 spans 16 residues. Trimming took off 2 bases at V and 3 bases at J, with 17 bases between the two ends. The CDR3 region is CASSLRTAVGDTEAFF. In nucleotides, the CDR3 is TGCGCCAGCAGCTTACGAACTGCGGTTGGAGACACTGAAGCTTTCTTT.

This chain connects TRBV19 to TRBJ1-1, with 8 bases aligning to TRBD1. With V trimmed by 8 bases and J by 1 base, 12 bases remained unmatched. CDR3 length: 16 amino acids. The V gene's germline CDR1 is LNHDA and CDR2 SQIVND (reference sequence). The CDR3: CASSSGGTIPNTEAFF. The CDR3 DNA reads TGTGCCAGTTCTTCAGGGGGCACAATTCCGAACACTGAAGCTTTCTTT.

This chain uses TRBV11-2 with TRBJ2-7; maybe TRBD2 (5 bases). Per germline, CDR1 SGHAT and CDR2 FQNNGV. The CDR3 has 14 residues. The V gene lost 5 bases and the J gene lost 3 bases, with 14 bases spanning the gap. The DNA for the CDR3 is TGTGCCAGCAGCCGCGTTGGAGGTCTCTACGAGCAGTACTTC. It encodes CASSRVGGLYEQYF.

The rearrangement joins TRBV2 to TRBJ1-1; D gene unclear. The ends were cut back, 6 bases at V and 1 base at J, with 9 bases in the middle. In germline, CDR1 is SNHLY, CDR2 FYNNEI. This CDR3 region has 13 residues. The chain's CDR3 is CASRTRQNTEAFF. The CDR3 DNA reads as TGTGCCAGCAGGACCAGACAGAACACTGAAGCTTTCTTT.

Details on this clone: This same CDR3 is encoded by further DNA sequences in the sample. The chain has TRBV9 and TRBJ1-6; TRBD1 is a possible D gene (6 bases). This CDR3 has 14 amino acids. V was trimmed by 0 bases and J by 7 bases, leaving 8 bases between them. Germline V gene lookup returns CDR1 SGDLS and CDR2 YYNGEE. The CDR3 DNA follows: TGTGCCAGCAGCGTAGCTACAGGGAATTCACCCCTCCACTTT. This encodes CASSVATGNSPLHF.

This clone occurred many times. The V call is TRBV9, the J call TRBJ2-1; 9 nucleotides agree with TRBD2. Germline values: CDR1 SGDLS, CDR2 YYNGEE. This CDR3 region has 16 residues. The chain's CDR3 is CALESQRGARWDEQFF. CDR3 DNA: TGTGCTCTTGAGAGCCAGCGGGGGGCCCGTTGGGATGAGCAGTTCTTC.

The chain employs TRBV14 and TRBJ2-3; 9 nucleotides match TRBD1. The germline CDR1 and CDR2 sequences are SGHDN and FVKESK. J was trimmed by 4 bases and V by 4 bases; bases with no gene match: 9. The CDR3 length is 16 residues. The CDR3 region is CASSLRTGGRADTQYF. In DNA, the CDR3 is TGTGCCAGCAGCCTACGTACAGGGGGCCGGGCAGATACGCAGTATTTT.

CDR3 bases: TGTGCCAGCAGCTCGTCTTTGTTTGGAGGACGGGAGACCCAGTACTTC. Translated, it gives CASSSSLFGGRETQYF. The rearrangement uses TRBV11-2 and TRBJ2-5; D is perhaps TRBD2 (5 bases). Germline values: CDR1 SGHAT, CDR2 FQNNGV. CDR3 length: 16 amino acids. The germline V and J ends were trimmed by 4 bases and 5 bases, with 20 bases remaining between them.

The V and J genes are TRBV6-5 and TRBJ1-5, with TRBD1 matching over 9 bases. J gave up 7 bases and V 4 bases, and 5 bases lay outside the gene matches. Germline V gives CDR1 MNHEY, CDR2 SVGAGI. The CDR3 runs to 14 residues. CDR3 DNA: TGTGCCAGCAGTTGGACAGGGGTTTTACAGCCCCAGCATTTT. Amino acid sequence: CASSWTGVLQPQHF.

The sample holds a few counts of this clone. The chain recombines TRBV7-8 with TRBJ1-1; a weak D match, TRBD1 (5 bases). Trimming removed 5 bases at V and 7 bases at J, with 17 bases between. The CDR3 consists of 14 residues. The germline V gene has CDR1 SGHVS and CDR2 FQNEAQ. CDR3 amino acids: CASSTGGGFGEAFF. As DNA, the CDR3 is TGTGCCAGCAGCACCGGGGGAGGATTCGGTGAAGCTTTCTTT.

The V gene is TRBV2, the J gene TRBJ1-6; 10 bases fit TRBD1. The germline CDR1 and CDR2 sequences are SNHLY and FYNNEI. The CDR3 contains 15 residues. Losses at the gene ends were 6 bases for V and 8 bases for J; bases not matched to a gene: 7. The CDR3 bases are TGTGCCAGCAGCCACGGGACAGGGGTTGATTCACCCCTCCACTTT. Translated, it gives CASSHGTGVDSPLHF.

This chain connects TRBV9 to TRBJ2-1; D remains unclear. The germline gives CDR1 SGDLS, CDR2 YYNGEE. This CDR3 comprises 12 residues. V was clipped by 1 base and J by 6 bases, with 5 bases between them. The CDR3 coding sequence is TGTGCCAGCAGCGTAATCGGCAATGAGCAGTTCTTC. Translation gives CASSVIGNEQFF.

This clone has more than one count but fewer than ten. The CDR3 here is CASSLIDRDYSINEQFF. The CDR3 nucleotides read TGTGCCAGCAGCTTAATTGACCGGGACTACTCCATCAATGAGCAGTTCTTC. This chain links TRBV11-2 with TRBJ2-1, with 7 nucleotides matching TRBD2. The V gene end was trimmed by 2 bases and the J gene end by 6 bases; junction bases not matched to a gene: 13. Germline V lookup: CDR1 SGHAT, CDR2 FQNNGV. This CDR3 has 17 residues.

The CDR3 DNA follows: TGTGCCAGCCGAGGCAACAGGGAGGGAAATCAGCCCCAGCATTTT. Its translation: CASRGNREGNQPQHF. The V call is TRBV18, the J call TRBJ1-5, with a possible D match to TRBD1 (6 bases). Trimming left V 8 bases short and J 4 bases short, with 18 bases between. This CDR3 has 15 residues. CDR1 and CDR2 from the germline V gene are KGHSH and LQKENI.

The chain carries TRBV19 and TRBJ1-6, with a possible D match to TRBD1 (5 bases). CDR3 length: 14 residues. The V end lost 4 bases, the J end lost 3 bases, and 7 bases lay between the germline ends. CDR1 is LNHDA, CDR2 SQIVND, per germline (reference sequence). CDR3 DNA sequence: TGTGCCAGTAGTACCGACAGCTATAATTCACCCCTCCACTTT. Translated, it gives CASSTDSYNSPLHF.

This chain joins TRBV28 and TRBJ2-4, with 9 nucleotides matching TRBD1. Per the germline V gene, CDR1 is MDHEN and CDR2 is SYDVKM. V lost 5 bases and J lost 3; bases outside the gene matches: 5. This CDR3 has 15 residues. The CDR3 sequence: CASSQQGAGKNIQYF. In DNA form, the CDR3 reads TGTGCCAGCAGTCAACAGGGGGCCGGCAAAAACATTCAGTACTTC.

The chain carries TRBV4-3 and TRBJ1-4; weak D call: TRBD1 (6 bases). Trimming took 2 bases from V and 4 from J, leaving 11 bases between them. CDR1 is LGHNA and CDR2 is YSLEER in the germline V gene. This CDR3 has 15 residues. The CDR3 region has the DNA TGCGCCAGCAGCCAATACACAGGGAGTAATGAAAAACTGTTTTTT. It yields the protein CASSQYTGSNEKLFF.

The V and J genes are TRBV28 and TRBJ1-5, with 7 bases identical to TRBD1. Germline trimming cut 6 bases from V and 6 bases from J; bases unmatched to any gene: 8. The germline CDR1 and CDR2 sequences are MDHEN and SYDVKM. The length of the CDR3 is 14 residues. CDR3 in amino acids: CASRARGQVQPQHF. CDR3 in DNA: TGTGCCAGCAGAGCAAGGGGGCAGGTTCAGCCCCAGCATTTT.

This clone has just a few counts. The chain carries TRBV14 and TRBJ2-1; 7 positions match TRBD2. There are 18 residues in the CDR3. V lost 1 base and J lost 4; bases outside the gene matches: 13. The germline CDR1 and CDR2 sequences are SGHDN and FVKESK. In DNA form, the CDR3 reads TGTGCCAGCAGCCAAGGCGTATTCGCGGGAGTAGATTACAATGAGCAGTTCTTC. The encoded protein is CASSQGVFAGVDYNEQFF. Complete variable domain (other parts from reference TRBV14 and TRBJ2-1): EAGVTQFPSHSVIEKGQTVTLRCDPISGHDNLYWYRRVMGKEIKFLLHFVKESKQDESGMPNNRFLAERTGGTYSTLKVQPAELEDSGVYFCASSQGVFAGVDYNEQFFGPGTRLTVL.